Detailed here is one T cell receptor beta chain. There are many counts of this clonotype. Its antigen has not been determined. No base-level quality is on record; no much larger clone is a single base apart. The receptor library was made with PCR. The data were produced on an Illumina HiSeq 2500. TCR library preparation used molecular barcoding, with unique molecular identifiers applied to normalize quantification of the TCRbeta repertoire. TCRdb applied fastp at Q25 and MiXCR to the public reads, then kept only in-frame beta chains. When rows share a CDR3 protein, they turn into one entry using the most common DNA and genes. This sample lists about 260,000 distinct CDR3 sequences; 11% were detected once. Less than 25% of the sample is taken by the ten largest. This specimen comes from a study of T-cell reconstitution after alpha-beta-depleted transplantation in children (TCRdb year 2016). About the study as a whole: Using TCR repertoire profiling, the study followed T-cell immune reconstitution in a quantitative way in children after TCRalphabeta/CD19-depleted allogeneic hematopoietic cell transplantation. Results the study describes overall, beyond this receptor: The apparently early alphabetaT-cell count recovery about two months after transplant was reportedly dependent on only several hundred rapidly expanded clones derived from non-depleted graft cells. In some patients, high TCRbeta diversity at day 60 was attributed to recipient T cells and intrathymic progenitors that had survived conditioning. Over the following months the frequencies of hyperexpanded clones went down, and after one year T-cell counts and TCRbeta diversity were mostly credited to newly produced T cells.

Via the germline V gene, CDR1 is MGHDK and CDR2 SYGVNS. CDR3 length: 13 amino acids, cysteine to phenylalanine. Only the CDR3 part of the read is kept: 39 bases, read in frame from the first base. The trim is 4 bases for V and 5 bases for J, with a gap of 9 bases between the germline ends. The treatment or condition label on this specimen signifies: allogeneic hematopoietic cell transplantation with graft depleted of TCRalphabeta T cells and CD19 B cells. Transplant recipients were children who received TCRalphabeta/CD19-depleted allogeneic hematopoietic cell grafts. The sequence is built from TRBV25-1 and TRBJ1-5; possibly the D gene is TRBD1, per 5 matching bases. The starting material was peripheral blood, obtained 180 days after TCRalphabeta/CD19-depleted stem cell transplant. This clonotype originated in a male patient between 2 and 10 years old who had a stem cell transplant for chronic granulomatous disease, so the T cells may come from the graft donor. CDR3 protein: CASSGKGDQPQHF. The nucleotide sequence is given as TGTGCCAGCAGTGGGAAAGGGGATCAGCCCCAGCATTTT.